Listed below are T cell receptor beta chains from one sample, sequenced in a study of T cells in localized non-small cell lung cancer. Method: immunoSEQ multiplex PCR; TCRdb's copy keeps in-frame clones and lacks some. The data hold more than 10,000 clones, with roughly 28% observed a single time. The specimen was lung tumor tissue, collected before any cancer treatment. The receptors were sampled from an older female donor with stage I lung adenocarcinoma. Both conserved end residues are part of each CDR3. Each record gives: clone size, V gene, D gene, J gene, CDR3 DNA, CDR3 protein. The D gene is left open where the match is weak. The listing skips clone size in some rows; elsewhere it reads once, few, many or a size class.

size: few
V: TRBV30
D: .
J: TRBJ1-1
DNA: TGTGCCTGGAGTGTACGGTGGGGGGGGACAGCTTTCTTT
CDR3: CAWSVRWGGTAFF

size: .
V: TRBV6-8
D: .
J: TRBJ2-1
DNA: TGTGCCAGCAGTTACCGGAGCGTGGGGAGAGGTGAGCAGTTCTTC
CDR3: CASSYRSVGRGEQFF

size: medium-sized
V: TRBV30
D: TRBD1
J: TRBJ1-1
DNA: TGTGCCAGCTCCCTCGGGACAGGGGGCTATGAAGCTTTCTTT
CDR3: CASSLGTGGYEAFF

size: .
V: TRBV29-1
D: .
J: TRBJ1-1
DNA: TGCAGCGTCGACGGGCGGGGGTCAAACACTGAAGCTTTCTTT
CDR3: CSVDGRGSNTEAFF

size: few
V: TRBV11-3
D: .
J: TRBJ2-1
DNA: TGTGCCAGCAGCTTAACCAGCAGGGTTAATGAGCAGTTCTTC
CDR3: CASSLTSRVNEQFF

size: few
V: TRBV11-3
D: .
J: TRBJ1-2
DNA: TGTGCCAGCAGCTTCCCCACCCCGGGACTCCTTGAGGGCTATGGCTACACCTTC
CDR3: CASSFPTPGLLEGYGYTF

size: .
V: TRBV6-8
D: TRBD1
J: TRBJ1-2
DNA: TGTGCCAGCAGTAGCCGCCGGGACAGCCAGCACAACTATGGCTACACCTTC
CDR3: CASSSRRDSQHNYGYTF

size: .
V: TRBV9
D: .
J: TRBJ2-5
DNA: TGTGCCAGCAGCGTAGGCCCTAGCGCTGAAGAGACCCAGTACTTC
CDR3: CASSVGPSAEETQYF

size: medium-sized
V: TRBV11-3
D: .
J: TRBJ1-2
DNA: TGTGCCAGCAGCTTAGGCCGGAATAGCTATGGCTACACCTTC
CDR3: CASSLGRNSYGYTF

size: .
V: TRBV11-3
D: TRBD2
J: TRBJ2-3
DNA: TGTGCCAGCAGCTCGACTAGCGGGGGGAGAGTGAGAACAGATACGCAGTATTTT
CDR3: CASSSTSGGRVRTDTQYF

size: few
V: TRBV11-3
D: .
J: TRBJ2-4
DNA: TGTGCCAGCAGCTTACCCGGGACAAGCGGGCAAAACATTCAGTACTTC
CDR3: CASSLPGTSGQNIQYF

size: .
V: TRBV18
D: .
J: TRBJ2-5
DNA: TGTGCCAGCTCACCATCAGGGTCGGAAGAGACCCAGTACTTC
CDR3: CASSPSGSEETQYF

size: few
V: TRBV11-3
D: TRBD2
J: TRBJ2-1
DNA: TGTGCCAGCAGCCCAAACCCGGGACTAGAGGGCAATGAGCAGTTCTTC
CDR3: CASSPNPGLEGNEQFF

size: .
V: TRBV6-8
D: .
J: TRBJ2-7
DNA: TGTGCCAGCAGTTACTGGGCGAGGGACTCCTACGAGCAGTACTTC
CDR3: CASSYWARDSYEQYF

size: many
V: TRBV11-3
D: TRBD1
J: TRBJ1-1
DNA: TGTGCCAGCACCGTAAATTCCGGGACAGGACCCGCTGAAGCTTTCTTT
CDR3: CASTVNSGTGPAEAFF

size: few
V: TRBV11-3
D: .
J: TRBJ1-3
DNA: TGTGCCAGCAGCCCCTCGGGGGGGGAACGTGGAAACACCATATATTTT
CDR3: CASSPSGGERGNTIYF

size: few
V: TRBV18
D: TRBD1
J: TRBJ1-1
DNA: TGTGCCAGCTCACAACTTCCCCCCGGGACAGGAGACACTGAAGCTTTCTTT
CDR3: CASSQLPPGTGDTEAFF

size: few
V: TRBV4-1
D: TRBD1
J: TRBJ1-2
DNA: TGCGCCAGCAGCCAATCCGGGACAGGGGGTGGCTACACCTTC
CDR3: CASSQSGTGGGYTF

size: .
V: TRBV15
D: TRBD1
J: TRBJ2-5
DNA: TGTGCCACCAGCAGAGATAAGGGACAGGGGAGCCAAGAGACCCAGTACTTC
CDR3: CATSRDKGQGSQETQYF

size: .
V: TRBV30
D: .
J: TRBJ1-2
DNA: TGTGCCTGGAGTAGCCAGTCTAACTATGGCTACACCTTC
CDR3: CAWSSQSNYGYTF

size: .
V: TRBV30
D: .
J: TRBJ1-1
DNA: TGTGCCTGGGGGGGTGGGTGGACTGAAGCTTTCTTT
CDR3: CAWGGGWTEAFF

size: .
V: TRBV29-1
D: .
J: TRBJ1-1
DNA: TGCAGCGTTGAGGCCAGACTGCGCACTGAAGCTTTCTTT
CDR3: CSVEARLRTEAFF

size: .
V: TRBV14
D: TRBD2
J: TRBJ2-5
DNA: TGTGCCAGCAGCCAAGAAACTAGCGGGGGCCAAGAGACCCAGTACTTC
CDR3: CASSQETSGGQETQYF

size: .
V: TRBV6-8
D: TRBD1
J: TRBJ1-2
DNA: TGTGCCAGCAGGACAGGGGGAGGGTATGGCTACACCTTC
CDR3: CASRTGGGYGYTF

size: .
V: TRBV6-8
D: TRBD1
J: TRBJ1-1
DNA: TGTGCCAGCAGTTTCCTCCGGGACAGGGGGCGCCTGAACACTGAAGCTTTCTTT
CDR3: CASSFLRDRGRLNTEAFF

size: many
V: TRBV23-1
D: TRBD1
J: TRBJ1-1
DNA: TGCGCCAGCAGCCAGGCTGGACAGGTTACGAGGCAGGCTTTCTTT
CDR3: CASSQAGQVTRQAFF

size: few
V: TRBV7-2
D: .
J: TRBJ2-1
DNA: TGTGCCAGCAGCCGGGAATCGGTAAGTGAGCAGTTCTTC
CDR3: CASSRESVSEQFF

size: many
V: TRBV7-2
D: .
J: TRBJ1-5
DNA: TGTGCCAGCAGCGAGGGACCGAATCAGCCCCAGCATTTT
CDR3: CASSEGPNQPQHF

size: medium-sized
V: TRBV6-8
D: .
J: TRBJ1-2
DNA: TGTGCCAGCAGAGTAGACCAGGTCGGAGGCTACACCTTC
CDR3: CASRVDQVGGYTF

size: few
V: TRBV2
D: .
J: TRBJ1-4
DNA: TGTGCCAGCAGTGAAGGTCCCCGAGCAACTAATGAAAAACTGTTTTTT
CDR3: CASSEGPRATNEKLFF

size: many
V: TRBV9
D: TRBD2
J: TRBJ2-3
DNA: TGTGCCAGCAGCGTAGAGGCTAGCGGGGGGGCCTTAGGCGATACGCAGTATTTT
CDR3: CASSVEASGGALGDTQYF

size: medium-sized
V: TRBV9
D: .
J: TRBJ2-7
DNA: TGTGCCAGCAGTCGACACGGGACTCAAGCCTACGAGCAGTACTTC
CDR3: CASSRHGTQAYEQYF

size: few
V: TRBV30
D: TRBD1
J: TRBJ1-2
DNA: TGTGCCTGGGAGGGGGACAGGGGAAGGCAGAATGGCTACACCTTC
CDR3: CAWEGDRGRQNGYTF

size: few
V: TRBV6-8
D: .
J: TRBJ1-1
DNA: TGTGCCAGCAGTTCGGCCGGGGGCGGGGCTTTCTTT
CDR3: CASSSAGGGAFF

size: .
V: TRBV23-1
D: .
J: TRBJ1-4
DNA: TGCGCCAGCAGCCAAGATGGGGGACGGTTTAATGAAAAACTGTTTTTT
CDR3: CASSQDGGRFNEKLFF

size: .
V: TRBV30
D: TRBD1
J: TRBJ1-1
DNA: TGTGCCTGGGAGGGAGAGGGGGCTGTTAAAGGAGAAGCTTTCTTT
CDR3: CAWEGEGAVKGEAFF

size: .
V: TRBV28
D: .
J: TRBJ1-3
DNA: TGTGCCAGCAGTTTGGGGCAGGGGTACACCATATATTTT
CDR3: CASSLGQGYTIYF

size: .
V: TRBV19
D: TRBD1
J: TRBJ1-5
DNA: TGTGCCAGTAGTAACAGGGGTAATCAGCCCCAGCATTTT
CDR3: CASSNRGNQPQHF

size: .
V: TRBV29-1
D: .
J: TRBJ2-1
DNA: TGCAGCGTAGGACGACTAGAGCAATACAATGAGCAGTTCTTC
CDR3: CSVGRLEQYNEQFF

size: .
V: TRBV6-8
D: TRBD1
J: TRBJ2-7
DNA: TGTGCCAGCCGGGGACAGGGCACGCCAAGTATATACGAGCAGTACTTC
CDR3: CASRGQGTPSIYEQYF

size: .
V: TRBV4-1
D: .
J: TRBJ1-2
DNA: TGCGCCAGCAGCCAAGATCTAGAAGTAAAGGGCTACACCTTC
CDR3: CASSQDLEVKGYTF

size: .
V: TRBV6-8
D: TRBD1
J: TRBJ1-1
DNA: TGTGCCAGCAGGACGGGACAGGGGAAAGCTTTCTTT
CDR3: CASRTGQGKAFF

size: few
V: TRBV11-3
D: TRBD1
J: TRBJ2-7
DNA: TGTGCCAGCAGCTCTCACCTTGGACAGGGGGAGGCCTACGAGCAGTACTTC
CDR3: CASSSHLGQGEAYEQYF

size: .
V: TRBV11-3
D: TRBD2
J: TRBJ2-1
DNA: TGTGCCAGCAGCACCTTCAGCGGGGGGGCCCACAATGAGCAGTTCTTC
CDR3: CASSTFSGGAHNEQFF

size: medium-sized
V: TRBV6-8
D: TRBD1
J: TRBJ1-1
DNA: TGTGCCACCAGGACAGGGCTGAACACTGAAGCTTTCTTT
CDR3: CATRTGLNTEAFF

size: .
V: TRBV6-8
D: .
J: TRBJ1-1
DNA: TGTGCCAGCAGTCAAAACACGGTTGAAGCTTTCTTT
CDR3: CASSQNTVEAFF

size: few
V: TRBV4-1
D: TRBD1
J: TRBJ2-7
DNA: TGCGCCAGCAGCCCAGCCGGGACAGTTACCTACGAGCAGTACTTC
CDR3: CASSPAGTVTYEQYF

size: .
V: TRBV30
D: .
J: TRBJ2-2
DNA: TGTGCCTGGAGTGGAACGGCAGGGGAAACCGGGGAGCTGTTTTTT
CDR3: CAWSGTAGETGELFF

size: .
V: TRBV30
D: .
J: TRBJ1-1
DNA: TGTGCCTGGAGTGTGAAGGGAAGCACTGAAGCTTTCTTT
CDR3: CAWSVKGSTEAFF

size: .
V: TRBV9
D: .
J: TRBJ2-1
DNA: TGTGCCAGCAGCGTAGTTGGGTTCGGGTATGGGTACAATGAGCAGTTCTTC
CDR3: CASSVVGFGYGYNEQFF

size: .
V: TRBV25-1
D: .
J: TRBJ1-3
DNA: TGTGCCAGCAGCCTCGGGGGCTCTGGAAACACCATATATTTT
CDR3: CASSLGGSGNTIYF

size: .
V: TRBV11-3
D: .
J: TRBJ2-7
DNA: TGTGCCAGCGGGTTCGGGACATCGCCTACGAAGCAGTACTTC
CDR3: CASGFGTSPTKQYF

size: .
V: TRBV29-1
D: .
J: TRBJ1-1
DNA: TGCAGCGTTGAAAGGGCCTCATGGGGGAACACTGAAGCTTTCTTT
CDR3: CSVERASWGNTEAFF